These T cell receptor beta chains were read from a single sample in a study of patients and donors after allogeneic stem cell transplantation. MiXCR, applied by TCRdb to the RT-PCR reads, yields one record per CDR3 protein. This sample has some 10,000 distinct CDR3 sequences; 4% occur once, and the top ten carry just under 20%. The sequenced material came from blood, either unsorted or a sorted T cell fraction (not recorded which). The receptors were sampled from a human donor who was either an allogeneic HSCT recipient or a stem cell or donor lymphocyte infusion donor (not recorded which). It is not recorded whose cells these are; they may come from a transplant donor. Both conserved end residues are part of each CDR3. A D gene is named only where the DNA matches it firmly. Not every row has a clone size; where given, it reads once, few, many or a size class.

v_call	clone_size	j_call	d_call	cdr3_nt	cdr3_aa
TRBV7-9	many	TRBJ2-1	TRBD1	TGTGCCAGCAGCTTAGTATTGGCACCCCGGGACAGCCGATTCAATGAGCAGTTCTTC	CASSLVLAPRDSRFNEQFF
TRBV24-1	many	TRBJ2-3	TRBD1	TGTGCCACCAGTGATTGGGACAGGGACACGCAGTATTTT	CATSDWDRDTQYF
TRBV7-9	many	TRBJ1-2	-	TGTGCCAGCAGCTTAGTTGTTGCAGCCTATGGCTACACCTTC	CASSLVVAAYGYTF
TRBV30	many	TRBJ1-1	-	TGTGCCTGGATGGACAGCCCCAAGAACACTGAAGCTTTCTTT	CAWMDSPKNTEAFF
TRBV15	many	TRBJ2-1	-	TGTGCCACCAGCAGAGGGCGACAGCGATACAATGAGCAGTTCTTC	CATSRGRQRYNEQFF
TRBV6-2/TRBV6-3	many	TRBJ2-2	TRBD2	TGTGCCAGCAATCGGCTCCTTCCTAGCGGGAGGTTGAACACCGGGGAGCTGTTTTTT	CASNRLLPSGRLNTGELFF
TRBV5-1	many	TRBJ2-7	TRBD1	TGCGCCAGCAGCTCCCGGGCAGGGGGCTTCGAGCAGTACTTC	CASSSRAGGFEQYF
TRBV24-1	many	TRBJ2-7	-	TGTGCCACCAGTGAGATGGCCGGGGGCGTCTACGAGCAGTACTTC	CATSEMAGGVYEQYF
TRBV7-9	medium-sized	TRBJ1-1	TRBD1	TGTGCCAGCAGCTTGGGCCAGGGGGTATTTTTGACCACTGAAGCTTTCTTT	CASSLGQGVFLTTEAFF
TRBV5-8	medium-sized	TRBJ1-1	-	TGTGCCAGCAGCTTGGCCTTTAGTACGAGAACTGAAGCTTTCTTT	CASSLAFSTRTEAFF
TRBV7-3	many	TRBJ2-2	-	TGTGCCAGCAGCCCAGATTACACCGGGGAGCTGTTTTTT	CASSPDYTGELFF
TRBV7-9	medium-sized	TRBJ2-5	TRBD2	TGTGCCAGCAGCTCGACTAGCGGAGATATTCCACAAGAGACCCAGTACTTC	CASSSTSGDIPQETQYF
TRBV7-9	medium-sized	TRBJ1-1	-	TGTGCCAGCAGTTACTTGTTACGGGGGGTGAACACTGAAGCTTTCTTT	CASSYLLRGVNTEAFF
TRBV6-2/TRBV6-3	many	TRBJ2-5	-	TGTGCCAGCAGTTACCGGGCAGGGCCCGTGGAGACCCAGTACTTC	CASSYRAGPVETQYF
TRBV3-1	medium-sized	TRBJ1-4	-	TGTGCCAGCAGCCAGATTGCAACTAATGAAAAACTGTTTTTT	CASSQIATNEKLFF
TRBV20-1	many	TRBJ1-1	-	TGCAGTGCTAGCTATCCTCAGGGGCAGGCTCCAGAAGCTTTCTTT	CSASYPQGQAPEAFF
TRBV7-9	many	TRBJ2-5	-	TGTGCCAGCAGCCCAAGAGGGGAGACGGGAGAGACCCAGTACTTC	CASSPRGETGETQYF
TRBV28	many	TRBJ2-2	-	TGTGCCAGCAGTTTTCCCCTTCTCGGGGAGCTGTTTTTT	CASSFPLLGELFF
TRBV27	many	TRBJ2-7	-	TGTGCCAGCAGATCTACCAACCGTCACGAGCAGTACTTC	CASRSTNRHEQYF
TRBV24-1	many	TRBJ2-1	TRBD2	TGTGCCACCAGTGGGGGACTAGCGGAATCCTACAATGAGCAGTTCTTC	CATSGGLAESYNEQFF
TRBV28	many	TRBJ1-2	TRBD1	TGTGCCAGCAGTCTTCCGAACGGACAGGGTACGGGCTACACCTTC	CASSLPNGQGTGYTF
TRBV28	medium-sized	TRBJ1-1	-	TGTGCCAGCAAGGGGCACCAGAGAAACACTGAAGCTTTCTTT	CASKGHQRNTEAFF
TRBV7-9	few	TRBJ2-5	-	TGTGCCAGCAGCAGGTGGGATCTCCAAGAGACCCAGTACTTC	CASSRWDLQETQYF
TRBV18	few	TRBJ2-7	-	TGTGCCAGCTCGTTAACCGGGACTGAAAGTTTCGAGCAGTACTTC	CASSLTGTESFEQYF
TRBV5-6	many	TRBJ2-2	-	TGTGCCAGCAGCTTTGGTAGGGCGACCGGGGAGCTGTTTTTT	CASSFGRATGELFF
TRBV28	many	TRBJ2-1	-	TGTGCCAGCAGTTCCGGGACGGGACCGAATGAGCAGTTCTTC	CASSSGTGPNEQFF
TRBV28	many	TRBJ2-2	-	TGTGCCAGCCTTAGCACCGGGGAGCTGTTTTTT	CASLSTGELFF
TRBV28	medium-sized	TRBJ1-1	-	TGTGCCAGCAGTTTACCTTGGCAGTTGGCTTTCTTT	CASSLPWQLAFF
TRBV10-3	many	TRBJ2-1	-	TGTGCCATCAGTGTAGGGCTAGCAGGGAATGAGCAGTTCTTC	CAISVGLAGNEQFF
TRBV14	medium-sized	TRBJ2-7	-	TGTGCCAGCAGCAAACGGGACGGCCCCTACGAGCAGTACTTC	CASSKRDGPYEQYF
TRBV6-5	many	TRBJ2-6	-	TGTGCCAGCAGTTACCCCCCCTGGGGGGCCAACGTCCTGACTTTC	CASSYPPWGANVLTF
TRBV7-9	many	TRBJ2-3	TRBD1	TGTGCCAGCAGCGCGGGGACAGGTTATACAGATACGCAGTATTTT	CASSAGTGYTDTQYF
TRBV5-1	many	TRBJ2-1	-	TGCGCCAGCAGCGTTGGGTCTCAAACGAGCTCCTACAATGAGCAGTTCTTC	CASSVGSQTSSYNEQFF
TRBV27	medium-sized	TRBJ2-3	-	TGTGCCAGCAGTTTGGGAGATACGCAGTATTTT	CASSLGDTQYF
TRBV7-9	many	TRBJ1-5	-	TGTGCCAGCAGCTTGGCCAGTCAGCCCCAGCATTTT	CASSLASQPQHF
TRBV3-1	many	TRBJ2-7	TRBD2	TGTGCCAGCAGCCAAGATCGAGGTAGCGGGAGCGAGCAGTACTTC	CASSQDRGSGSEQYF
TRBV6-5	many	TRBJ1-2	-	TGTGCCAGCAGTTACTCTGGGAATGGCTACACCTTC	CASSYSGNGYTF
TRBV11-2	many	TRBJ1-6	-	TGTGCCAGCAGCTTAGTGGGTTTCAGGACTGATTCACCCCTCCACTTT	CASSLVGFRTDSPLHF
TRBV18	many	TRBJ2-7	TRBD1	TGTGCCAGCTCACCACTGACAGGGTCCTACGAGCAGTACTTC	CASSPLTGSYEQYF
TRBV6-5	many	TRBJ2-3	-	TGTGCCAGCAGTTGGACAGGAGGGCCCCAGGATACGCAGTATTTT	CASSWTGGPQDTQYF
TRBV6-5	many	TRBJ2-5	TRBD2	TGTGCCAGCAGTTGGGTAGCGGGAGACGGAGAGACCCAGTACTTC	CASSWVAGDGETQYF
TRBV6-2/TRBV6-3	many	TRBJ2-7	-	TGTGCCAGCAGTCGTATATCCGGGACATCCTACGAGCAGTACTTC	CASSRISGTSYEQYF
TRBV7-9	many	TRBJ1-6	-	TGTTCCAGCAGCCCGAGACCCGATTCACCCCTCCACTTT	CSSSPRPDSPLHF
TRBV12-3/TRBV12-4	medium-sized	TRBJ2-3	TRBD1	TGTGCCAGCAGTTTAGCAGGGGGCGCAGATACGCAGTATTTT	CASSLAGGADTQYF
TRBV9	few	TRBJ1-3	-	TGTGCCAGCAGCGTAGTTCCCGAACACGCCATATATTTT	CASSVVPEHAIYF
TRBV20-1	-	TRBJ2-3	-	TGCAGTGCTAGAGGCGGGGACAGCGCCCCAGATACGCAGTATTTT	CSARGGDSAPDTQYF
TRBV15	many	TRBJ2-7	-	TGTGCCACCAGCAGAGGGGGCGGGGCCTACGAGCAGTACTTC	CATSRGGGAYEQYF
TRBV11-3	many	TRBJ1-1	TRBD1	TGTGCCAGCAGCAGGGGGCGTGCGGGAAACACTGAAGCTTTCTTT	CASSRGRAGNTEAFF
TRBV4-3	many	TRBJ2-1	TRBD2	TGCGCCAGCAGCCAAGACGGGAGCGGGAGATCAAACAATGAGCAGTTCTTC	CASSQDGSGRSNNEQFF
TRBV4-2	many	TRBJ2-7	TRBD2	TGTGCCAGCAGCCACCAGACTAGCGGGATAGCCTACGAGCAGTACTTC	CASSHQTSGIAYEQYF
TRBV20-1	many	TRBJ2-1	TRBD2	TGCAGTGCTAGAGCCGGGACTAGCCCGAACAATGAGCAGTTCTTC	CSARAGTSPNNEQFF
TRBV2	few	TRBJ2-1	TRBD2	TGTGCCAGCGCGGGGGGAGACCCCGTCTACAATGAGCAGTTCTTC	CASAGGDPVYNEQFF
TRBV7-9	many	TRBJ1-1	-	TGTGCCAGCAGCTTACGCCTATCGGGGAGGGGAAAAAACACTGAAGCTTTCTTT	CASSLRLSGRGKNTEAFF